The clone carrying this T cell receptor (beta chain) is a singleton in its sample. Its antigen is not identified. This entry is derived from a study of vaccination effects on CD4 cells after COVID-19. Background on the study: Within the ViraFEST assay, antigen-specific CD4+ T cells underwent expansion with viral peptide pools prior to sequencing.

Between days 10 and 11 of culture, CD4+ T cells were separated out. Two-dose vaccination with either BNT162b2 or mRNA-1273 was given to the participants. At days 3 and 7, half of the medium was exchanged for IL-2 medium. CDR3 length equals 13 residues. Per the germline V gene, CDR1 is SGHKS and CDR2 is YYEKEE (reference sequence). V lost 3 bases, J lost 7 bases, and 13 bases lay in between. Repertoires were generated with immunoSEQ multiplex PCR, while TCRdb's copy carries only in-frame clones and drops some. The data contain about 73,000 clones, around 67% of them singletons. The chain employs TRBV5-5 and TRBJ1-2; perhaps TRBD1 as D (5 bases). This material consisted of CD4+ T cells from PBMCs cultured without peptide, taken after COVID-19 vaccination. This TCR came from a human donor who received a COVID-19 vaccine. CDR3: CASSSAGPSGYTF. CDR3 nucleotide sequence: TGTGCCAGCAGCTCCGCGGGACCGAGTGGCTACACCTTC. The whole variable domain, remainder taken from reference TRBV5-5 and TRBJ1-2, is DAGVTQSPTHLIKTRGQQVTLRCSPISGHKSVSWYQQVLGQGPQFIFQYYEKEERGRGNFPDRFSARQFPNYSSELNVNALLLGDSALYLCASSSAGPSGYTFGSGTRLTVV.